Listed below are T cell receptor beta chains from one sample, sequenced in a study of shared clonotypes between healthy human individuals. Libraries were prepared by immunoSEQ multiplex PCR; TCRdb keeps only in-frame clonotypes and omits some of them. The sample yields about 2.3 million clones, around 90% seen once. Sequenced material: naive CD4+ T cells from PBMCs. The receptors come from a man aged 18 to 29 in good health. Some clones in this sample may be carry-over from other donors' samples. The conserved cysteine and the conserved F or W are not part of the CDR3 here.

J: TRBJ1-4; V: TRBV9; CDR3: ASSERVAQTNEKLF
J: TRBJ2-3; V: TRBV9; CDR3: ASSGGTSGVTDTQY
J: TRBJ2-3; V: TRBV5-1; CDR3: ASSLSSSTDTQY
J: TRBJ2-5; V: TRBV29-1; CDR3: SVAVAGLGETQY
J: TRBJ1-3; V: TRBV5-1; CDR3: ASSLGQGWNTIY
J: TRBJ1-1; V: TRBV18; CDR3: ASSLTGGNTEAF
J: TRBJ1-3; V: TRBV9; CDR3: ASSVDWGAGNTIY
J: TRBJ2-5; V: TRBV5-1; CDR3: ASSRGQGILDSETQY
J: TRBJ1-1; V: TRBV5-1; CDR3: ASSFSHVGDTEAF
J: TRBJ1-2; V: TRBV27; CDR3: ASRSVTDGYT
J: TRBJ2-7; V: TRBV7-2; CDR3: ASSLGLAREQY
J: TRBJ2-5; V: TRBV7-2; CDR3: ASSFRAGGETQY
J: TRBJ1-1; V: TRBV7-8; CDR3: ASSLPGQGGMNTEAF
J: TRBJ1-4; V: TRBV6-1; CDR3: ASSELPGTVGKLF
J: TRBJ2-1; V: TRBV13; CDR3: ASSRGAGTSLHNEQF
J: TRBJ2-6; V: TRBV28; CDR3: ASRTPSRDTYSGANVLT
J: TRBJ2-2; V: TRBV18; CDR3: ASSPVGDGELF
J: TRBJ1-3; V: TRBV19; CDR3: ASSSFADTIY
J: TRBJ1-1; V: TRBV5-1; CDR3: ASSLGWNTEAF
J: TRBJ1-1; V: TRBV2; CDR3: ASRVRGLSTEAF